The next 18 T cell receptor beta chains were all read from a single sample in a study of T cells in Graves' hyperthyroidism and ophthalmopathy. The source material, RNA transcripts, was used to amplify TCR beta CDR3 regions. The primer set for the first-round RT-PCR of the TCR CDR3 was HTBI. TCRdb used MiXCR to reprocess the multiplex PCR reads, holding one entry per CDR3 protein. The data contain about 560,000 distinct CDR3 sequences, around 46% of them seen just once; the ten biggest clones take up 8% to 8.5%. The sequenced material came from peripheral blood or thyroid tissue (not recorded which). The receptors were sampled from a woman younger than 30 with Graves' hyperthyroidism.

This clonotype was observed at least ten times. The chain is built from TRBV24-1 and TRBJ1-5, with no clear D. With 0 bases removed from V and 5 bases from J, the gap between germline ends came to 7 bases. Per the germline V gene, CDR1 is KGHDR and CDR2 is SFDVKD. The CDR3 is 14 residues long. The CDR3 nucleotides are TGTGCCACCAGTGATTTGAGCGGGGATCAGCCCCAGCATTTT. It is translated as CATSDLSGDQPQHF.

Worth noting for this clonotype: A read error may account for a junction end that differs from germline. The rearrangement uses TRBV24-1 and TRBJ2-5; D is perhaps TRBD1 (6 bases). There are 16 residues in the CDR3. The V gene's germline CDR1 is KGHDR and CDR2 SFDVKD. This CDR3 reads CASSYGGRGPQETQYF. Written as DNA, the CDR3 is TGTGCCAGCAGTTATGGCGGCAGGGGCCCCCAAGAGACCCAGTACTTC.

The genes are TRBV7-2 and TRBJ1-1; possibly TRBD1 for D (5 bases). V gave up 7 bases and J gave up 4 bases, with 10 bases separating them. The CDR3 consists of 12 residues. From germline, CDR1 is SGHTA and CDR2 FQGNSA. CDR3: CASTRGGTEAFF. The CDR3 nucleotides read TGTGCCAGCACCCGTGGGGGCACTGAAGCTTTCTTT.

The J gene is TRBJ2-7, the V gene TRBV7-9; TRBD1 aligns across 7 bases. Looked up from germline, CDR1 is SEHNR and CDR2 is FQNEAQ (reference sequence). The CDR3 is 14 amino acids. After removal of 5 bases from V and 1 base from J, the junction contained 5 bases not matched to a gene. The CDR3 sequence: CASSGDRNSYEQYF. The DNA for the CDR3 is TGTGCCAGCAGCGGGGACAGAAATTCCTACGAGCAGTACTTC.

CDR3 amino acids: CAISGTGGTYEQYF. The CDR3 DNA reads as TGTGCCATCAGTGGGACAGGGGGTACCTACGAGCAGTACTTC. The gene calls are TRBV10-3 and TRBJ2-7, with TRBD1 matching over 10 bases. V shed 4 bases and J 2 bases; nucleotides not matched to a gene: 2. Germline CDR1 is ENHRY and CDR2 is SYGVKD. The CDR3 extends over 14 amino acids.

The chain combines TRBV25-1 with TRBJ2-7; 7 nucleotides agree with TRBD1. Germline values: CDR1 MGHDK, CDR2 SYGVNS. The CDR3 totals 12 residues. The V gene end was trimmed by 3 bases and the J gene end by 8 bases; junction bases not matched to a gene: 4. Written as DNA, the CDR3 is TGTGCCAGCAGTGAGACAGGGTGGCAGCAGTACTTC. It yields the protein CASSETGWQQYF.

About this clonotype itself: Likely a read error: the CDR3 ends without its conserved phenylalanine or tryptophan. The limits of the CDR3 on the DNA are not certain, so only TCRdb's listed CDR3 is given. CDR3 region: CASSLGQG. The V call is TRBV14, the J call TRBJ1-4; the table's D call, TRBD1, has no DNA check behind it. Germline CDR1 and CDR2: SGHDN and FVKESK. Ends included, the CDR3 has 8 residues.

This clonotype was detected a few times. V usage is TRBV29-1 and J usage is TRBJ2-5, with 8 bases matching TRBD2. The germline CDR1 and CDR2 sequences are SQVTM and ANQGSEA. V shed 1 base and J 5 bases; nucleotides not matched to a gene: 6. The CDR3 is 14 amino acids. The CDR3 protein is CSVEAGTRSETQYF. The CDR3 nucleotides are TGCAGCGTTGAAGCCGGGACTAGAAGCGAGACCCAGTACTTC.

Comments on this clonotype: At one of its ends the junction is not consistent with the germline gene, which may arise from a read error. This chain connects TRBV10-3 to TRBJ1-1; 7 nucleotides align to TRBD1. This CDR3 is built from 15 residues. The germline V gene encodes CDR1 ENHRY and CDR2 SYGVKD. CDR3 DNA: TGTGCCAGCAGTTACAACACAGGGGTCTACACTGAAGCTTTCTTT. Its protein is CASSYNTGVYTEAFF.

The table lists this clonotype with many counts. This chain links TRBV10-3 with TRBJ1-3; D ambiguous. The V end was cut by 5 bases, the J end by 0 bases, with 11 bases between. The CDR3 runs 15 residues. The germline V gene has CDR1 ENHRY and CDR2 SYGVKD. The CDR3 protein is CAISMAANSGNTIYF. CDR3 sequence (DNA): TGTGCCATCAGTATGGCGGCCAACTCTGGAAACACCATATATTTT.

The chain recombines TRBV19 with TRBJ2-6; 7 nucleotides align to TRBD1. Germline trimming cut 9 bases from V and 2 bases from J; bases unmatched to any gene: 7. Germline V gene lookup returns CDR1 LNHDA and CDR2 SQIVND (reference sequence). The length of the CDR3 is 15 residues. The CDR3 DNA follows: TGTGCCAGCAACGGACAGGTAGCTGGGGCCAACGTCCTGACTTTC. Protein product: CASNGQVAGANVLTF.

V usage is TRBV20-1 and J usage is TRBJ2-7; 9 nucleotides match TRBD2. In germline, CDR1 is DFQATT, CDR2 SNEGSKA (reference sequence). V was clipped by 3 bases and J by 5 bases; unmatched bases: 11. The CDR3 loop spans 15 amino acids. CDR3 region: CSASRASGTSDEQYF. The CDR3 nucleotides read TGCAGTGCTAGTCGGGCTAGCGGGACGTCAGACGAGCAGTACTTC.

The V call is TRBV9, the J call TRBJ2-5, with 9 bases aligning to TRBD1. The CDR3 contains 17 residues. After removal of 4 bases from V and 3 bases from J, the junction contained 13 bases not matched to a gene. The germline V gene encodes CDR1 SGDLS and CDR2 YYNGEE. CDR3 sequence (DNA): TGTGCCAGCAGCCAAGGTCCTTCGAGACAGGGGGAAGAGACCCAGTACTTC. Protein sequence: CASSQGPSRQGEETQYF.

As for this clonotype: The junction shows a germline mismatch at one end, possibly a read error. The chain is built from TRBV6-1 and TRBJ1-1; 8 nucleotides align to TRBD1. This CDR3 spans 13 amino acids. Germline V gene data show CDR1 as MNHNS and CDR2 as SASEGT. The DNA of the CDR3 is TGTGCCAGCAAGACAGGGGATTTCACTGAAGCCTTCTTT. Protein: CASKTGDFTEAFF.

This clonotype has ten or more counts. This chain uses TRBV25-1 with TRBJ1-1; perhaps TRBD1 as D (6 bases). Looked up from germline, CDR1 is MGHDK and CDR2 is SYGVNS. CDR3 size: 15 residues. Trimming removed 3 bases at V and 0 bases at J, with 11 bases between. The CDR3: CASSDPGTLNTEAFF. The CDR3, as DNA: TGTGCCAGCAGTGACCCCGGGACATTGAACACTGAAGCTTTCTTT. The full variable domain, in which reference TRBV25-1 and TRBJ1-1 provide the parts outside the CDR3, is EADIYQTPRYLVIGTGKKITLECSQTMGHDKMYWYQQDPGMELHLIHYSYGVNSTEKGDLSSESTVSRIRTEHFPLTLESARPSHTSQYLCASSDPGTLNTEAFFGQGTRLTVV.

This clonotype was observed many times. The rearrangement joins TRBV7-9 to TRBJ1-2; a weak D match, TRBD1 (6 bases). There are 13 residues in the CDR3. The germline V gene has CDR1 SEHNR and CDR2 FQNEAQ (reference sequence). V lost 5 bases and J 4 bases, leaving 11 bases between the germline ends. The CDR3 DNA is TGTGCCAGCAGCAGGACAGCCCCCTATGGCTACACCTTC. Residues: CASSRTAPYGYTF.

The chain has TRBV19 and TRBJ2-5; 12 bases align to TRBD2. V was clipped by 1 base and J by 2 bases; unmatched bases: 5. The germline gives CDR1 LNHDA, CDR2 SQIVND (reference sequence). This CDR3 is built from 17 residues. CDR3 sequence: CASSIASGRAGQETQYF. CDR3 DNA sequence: TGTGCCAGTAGTATAGCTAGCGGGAGGGCCGGACAAGAGACCCAGTACTTC.

In its sample, this clonotype was seen a few times. One junction end does not reproduce the germline sequence, and a read error may be involved. J is TRBJ1-2 and V is TRBV6-6; no reliable D call. The CDR3 sequence is 12 residues long. Germline CDR1 MNHNY, CDR2 SVGAGI (reference sequence). For the CDR3, the DNA is TGCGTCTCGGCACCTTCTAACTATGGCTACACCTTC. Protein product: CVSAPSNYGYTF.